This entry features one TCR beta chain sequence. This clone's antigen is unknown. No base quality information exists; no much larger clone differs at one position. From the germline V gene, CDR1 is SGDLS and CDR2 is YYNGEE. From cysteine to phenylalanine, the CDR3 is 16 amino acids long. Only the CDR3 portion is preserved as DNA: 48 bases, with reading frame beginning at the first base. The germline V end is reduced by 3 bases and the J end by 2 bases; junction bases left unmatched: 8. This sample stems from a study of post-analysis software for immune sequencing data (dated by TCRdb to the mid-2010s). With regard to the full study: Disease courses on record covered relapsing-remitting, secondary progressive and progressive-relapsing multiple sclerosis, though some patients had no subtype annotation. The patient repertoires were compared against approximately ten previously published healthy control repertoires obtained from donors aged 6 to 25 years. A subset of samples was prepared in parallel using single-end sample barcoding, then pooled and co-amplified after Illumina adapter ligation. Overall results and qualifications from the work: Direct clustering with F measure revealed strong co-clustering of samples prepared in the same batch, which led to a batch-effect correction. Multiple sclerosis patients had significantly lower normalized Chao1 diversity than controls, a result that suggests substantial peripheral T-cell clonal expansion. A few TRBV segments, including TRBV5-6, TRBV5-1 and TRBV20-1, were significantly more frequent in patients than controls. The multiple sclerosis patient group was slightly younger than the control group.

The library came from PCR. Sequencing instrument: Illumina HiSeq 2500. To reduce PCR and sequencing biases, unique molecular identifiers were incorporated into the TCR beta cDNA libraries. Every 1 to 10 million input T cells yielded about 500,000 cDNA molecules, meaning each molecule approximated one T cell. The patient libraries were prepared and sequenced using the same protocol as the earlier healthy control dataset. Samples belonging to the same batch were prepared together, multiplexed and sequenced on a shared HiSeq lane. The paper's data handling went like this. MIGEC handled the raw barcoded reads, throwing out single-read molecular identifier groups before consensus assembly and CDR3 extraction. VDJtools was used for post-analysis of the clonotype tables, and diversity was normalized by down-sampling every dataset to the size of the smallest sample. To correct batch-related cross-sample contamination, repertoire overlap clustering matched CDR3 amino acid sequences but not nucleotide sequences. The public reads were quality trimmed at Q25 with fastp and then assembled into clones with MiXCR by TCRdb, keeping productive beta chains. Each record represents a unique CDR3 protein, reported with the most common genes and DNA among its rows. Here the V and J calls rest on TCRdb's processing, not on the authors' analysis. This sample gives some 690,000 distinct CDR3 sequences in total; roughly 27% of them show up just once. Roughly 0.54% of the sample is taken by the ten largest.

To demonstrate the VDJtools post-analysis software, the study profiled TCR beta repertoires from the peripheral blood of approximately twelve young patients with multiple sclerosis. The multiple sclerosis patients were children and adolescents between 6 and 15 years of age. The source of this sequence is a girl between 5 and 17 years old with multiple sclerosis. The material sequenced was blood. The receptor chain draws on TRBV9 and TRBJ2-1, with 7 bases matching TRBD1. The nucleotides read TGTGCCAGCAGCGCTTCCGGGACAGAGGCCTACAATGAGCAGTTCTTC. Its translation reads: CASSASGTEAYNEQFF.